This entry lists 19 T cell receptor beta chains sequenced from one sample in a study of blood T cell repertoires in COVID-19. Produced via immunoSEQ multiplex PCR; TCRdb's table is partial and in-frame only. The data hold 400,000 to 550,000 clones, with about 89% observed a single time. Sequencing input: peripheral blood. Source of these receptors: a woman in her thirties with acute or convalescent COVID-19.

The V call is TRBV7-9, the J call TRBJ1-1, with TRBD1 as a possible D gene (5 bases). Trimming removed 5 bases from V and 10 bases from J, with 14 bases in between. Germline loops: CDR1 SEHNR, CDR2 FQNEAQ (reference sequence). This CDR3 comprises 12 residues. CDR3 bases: TGTGCCAGCAGCCGCTCGGACATGGGAGCTTTCTTT. The encoded protein is CASSRSDMGAFF.

This chain connects TRBV30 to TRBJ1-5, with unresolved D. CDR3 length: 13 residues. Trimming left V 2 bases short and J 5 bases short, with 10 bases between. Germline V gene data show CDR1 as GTSNPN and CDR2 as SVGIG (reference sequence). For the CDR3, the DNA is TGTGCCTGGAGTCCCGAGGCGGATCAGCCCCAGCATTTT. This encodes CAWSPEADQPQHF.

CDR3 nucleotide sequence: TGTGCCAGCAGCACCGGAGGAGATCGTGAAAAACTGTTTTTT. Translated: CASSTGGDREKLFF. The chain couples TRBV9 to TRBJ1-4, with no clear D. Trimming cost V 4 bases and J 7 bases, with 14 bases left between them. This CDR3 has 14 amino acids. The V gene's germline CDR1 is SGDLS and CDR2 YYNGEE.

The chain carries TRBV5-5 and TRBJ2-1; D perhaps matches TRBD2 (7 bases). V gave up 4 bases and J gave up 2 bases, with 19 bases separating them. The CDR3 has 17 residues. Germline V gene lookup returns CDR1 SGHKS and CDR2 YYEKEE (reference sequence). The chain's CDR3 is CASSERTGGPAYNEQFF. CDR3 in DNA: TGTGCCAGCAGCGAACGAACCGGGGGGCCAGCCTACAATGAGCAGTTCTTC.

V and J are TRBV5-6 and TRBJ2-1; tentatively, D is TRBD2 (6 bases). Germline V lookup: CDR1 SGHDT, CDR2 YYEEEE. V lost 4 bases and J lost 1, with 12 bases in between. This CDR3 contains 15 residues. CDR3 nucleotide sequence: TGTGCCAGCAGCGAGGACGGGAGTTCCTACAATGAGCAGTTCTTC. The encoded protein is CASSEDGSSYNEQFF.

The rearrangement links TRBV2 to TRBJ1-4; possible D gene TRBD1, 6 bases. From germline, CDR1 is SNHLY and CDR2 FYNNEI. The germline V and J ends were trimmed by 6 bases and 0 bases, with 14 bases remaining between them. CDR3 length: 16 amino acids. CDR3 sequence (DNA): TGTGCCAGCAGGAACAGGGCGGGGGCAACTAATGAAAAACTGTTTTTT. Translated, it gives CASRNRAGATNEKLFF. Supplemented by reference TRBV2 and TRBJ1-4, the full variable domain reads EPEVTQTPSHQVTQMGQEVILRCVPISNHLYFYWYRQILGQKVEFLVSFYNNEISEKSEIFDDQFSVERPDGSNFTLKIRSTKLEDSAMYFCASRNRAGATNEKLFFGSGTQLSVL.

V and J are TRBV6-1 and TRBJ2-7, with TRBD2 identical over 12 bases. With V trimmed by 1 base and J by 4 bases, 8 bases remained unmatched. The CDR3 is 17 residues long. Germline CDR1 MNHNS, CDR2 SASEGT. As DNA, the CDR3 is TGTGCCAGCAGTGAAGTCTCTAGCGGGGGGGCACTATACGAGCAGTACTTC. Translating gives CASSEVSSGGALYEQYF.

The chain combines TRBV5-1 with TRBJ2-7; 12 bases map to TRBD1. Germline V CDR1 and CDR2: SGHRS, YFSETQ. V lost 2 bases, J lost 6 bases, and 6 bases stayed unmatched. This CDR3 is 15 amino acids long. CDR3 DNA: TGCGCCAGCAGCTTAACCGGGACAGGGGGCCTCGAGCAGTACTTC. It encodes CASSLTGTGGLEQYF.

V and J are TRBV6-4 and TRBJ1-2; 11 bases are a match to TRBD1. The CDR3 runs 14 residues. Germline lookup yields CDR1 MRHNA and CDR2 SNTAGT. The junction had 6 bases not matched to a gene; V was cut back by 6 bases and J by 6 bases. CDR3 loop: CASSSGQGVDGYTF. In nucleotides, the CDR3 is TGTGCCAGCAGCTCGGGACAGGGGGTCGATGGCTACACCTTC.

J is TRBJ1-5 and V is TRBV28, with D unresolved. Germline loops: CDR1 MDHEN, CDR2 SYDVKM. This CDR3 region has 12 residues. Between the trimmed V and J ends, which lost 3 bases and 6 bases, there was a span of 6 bases. CDR3 nucleotide sequence: TGTGCCAGCAGTTTGTTGGCTCAGCCCCAGCATTTT. Translated, it gives CASSLLAQPQHF.

The chain links TRBV30 to TRBJ2-1; 8 bases are a match to TRBD2. Germline V CDR1 and CDR2: GTSNPN, SVGIG (reference sequence). Trimming cost V 3 bases and J 5 bases; bases outside gene matches: 6. This CDR3 has 14 residues. Here the CDR3 DNA reads TGTGCCTGGAGCTCGGGGGGGCCACACAATGAGCAGTTCTTC. The encoded protein is CAWSSGGPHNEQFF.

This clone has just a few counts. The J gene is TRBJ2-1, the V gene TRBV10-1; 7 bases line up with TRBD1. Unmatched junction bases numbered 5, after V lost 1 base and J lost 8 bases. CDR3 length: 14 amino acids. Germline V gene lookup returns CDR1 WNHNN and CDR2 SYGVQD (reference sequence). CDR3 protein: CASSEWTGGHEQFF. The CDR3 region has the DNA TGCGCCAGCAGTGAGTGGACAGGTGGGCATGAGCAGTTCTTC.

This clone has only a few counts. The chain links TRBV30 to TRBJ2-7, with 9 bases matching TRBD1. From germline, CDR1 is GTSNPN and CDR2 SVGIG (reference sequence). The CDR3 has 15 amino acids. Germline trimming cut 0 bases from V and 4 bases from J; bases unmatched to any gene: 7. The CDR3 bases are TGTGCCTGGAGTGTACTAGGGACAGGGATGTACGAGCAGTACTTC. This sequence encodes CAWSVLGTGMYEQYF.

The genes are TRBV12-5 and TRBJ2-7; TRBD1 matches at 8 bases. V lost 6 bases and J lost 2; bases outside the gene matches: 6. The CDR3 runs to 14 residues. Looked up from germline, CDR1 is LGHNT and CDR2 is FRNRAP. CDR3 protein: CASGPRDRPYEQYF. The CDR3, as DNA: TGTGCTAGTGGGCCCCGGGACAGGCCCTACGAGCAGTACTTC. Drawing the rest from reference TRBV12-5 and TRBJ2-7, the complete variable domain is DARVTQTPRHKVTEMGQEVTMRCQPILGHNTVFWYRQTMMQGLELLAYFRNRAPLDDSGMPKDRFSAEMPDATLATLKIQPSEPRDSAVYFCASGPRDRPYEQYFGPGTRLTVT.

The J gene is TRBJ1-5, the V gene TRBV27; a weak D match, TRBD1 (6 bases). The length of the CDR3 is 13 residues. CDR1 and CDR2 (germline): MNHEY, SMNVEV (reference sequence). The V gene lost 4 bases and the J gene lost 4 bases, with 8 bases spanning the gap. The CDR3 coding sequence is TGTGCCAGCAGTTGGACAGAAAATCAGCCCCAGCATTTT. It yields the protein CASSWTENQPQHF.

The V call is TRBV7-2, the J call TRBJ2-7, with D possibly matching TRBD1 (6 bases). Germline CDR1 is SGHTA and CDR2 is FQGNSA. Trimming stripped 5 bases from V and 2 bases from J, with 13 bases between. This CDR3 comprises 14 residues. Here the CDR3 reads CASSPQTGPYEQYF. For the CDR3, the DNA is TGTGCCAGCAGCCCTCAGACAGGCCCCTACGAGCAGTACTTC.

The rearrangement links TRBV15 to TRBJ1-6; a weak D match, TRBD1 (5 bases). The germline V and J ends were trimmed by 2 bases and 0 bases, with 14 bases remaining between them. The CDR3 is made up of 18 amino acids. Germline CDR1 is LNHNV and CDR2 is YYDKDF (reference sequence). CDR3 sequence reads: CATSRMTEQSSYNSPLHF. The CDR3 nucleotides read TGTGCCACCAGCAGAATGACAGAGCAGAGCTCCTATAATTCACCCCTCCACTTT. Full variable domain (remainder filled in from reference TRBV15 and TRBJ1-6): DAMVIQNPRYQVTQFGKPVTLSCSQTLNHNVMYWYQQKSSQAPKLLFHYYDKDFNNEADTPDNFQSRRPNTSFCFLDIRSPGLGDTAMYLCATSRMTEQSSYNSPLHFGNGTRLTVT.

V gene TRBV5-6 combines with J gene TRBJ2-2; the D is unclear. The CDR3 consists of 13 residues. The V end was cut by 5 bases, the J end by 6 bases, with 11 bases between. Germline values: CDR1 SGHDT, CDR2 YYEEEE. CDR3 loop: CASSLGGPGELFF. The CDR3 bases are TGTGCCAGCAGTCTTGGCGGTCCCGGGGAGCTGTTTTTT.

The rearrangement links TRBV6-4 to TRBJ2-7; 12 positions agree with TRBD1. Germline V gene data show CDR1 as MRHNA and CDR2 as SNTAGT. V trimming: 7 bases; J trimming: 5 bases; junction bases outside the gene matches: 6. The CDR3 is 14 residues long. The CDR3 protein is CASIGTGGYDEQYF. In DNA, the CDR3 is TGTGCCAGCATTGGGACAGGGGGCTACGACGAGCAGTACTTC.